This T cell receptor beta chain emerged from a study of T cell responses to AZD1222 COVID-19 vaccine. The study's findings and limits: Spike-specific TCR breadth and depth both grew after two AZD1222 doses. Among AZD1222 vaccinees, only five to seven were seropositive at baseline. The donor cohort was predominantly white British with a female majority, and clonal diversity may have been underestimated. CD4 TCRs linked to vaccination spanned spike, dominating at 160-218 and 743-854.

Note on this clone: The antigen is not known.

V was cut by 3 bases and J by 1 base, with 11 bases left in between. Germline V gives CDR1 MDHEN, CDR2 SYDVKM. The CDR3 runs to 15 residues. This table comes from immunoSEQ multiplex PCR, and its TCRdb copy is limited to in-frame clones, with some not included. The data hold approximately 68,000 clones, with more than 75% observed a single time. The V and J genes are TRBV28 and TRBJ2-3; D is tentatively TRBD1 or TRBD2 (5 bases each). The specimen comprised peripheral blood, sampled 28 days after the second dose of the MenACWY control vaccine. This TCR came from an adult who received the MenACWY meningococcal vaccine as a control. CDR3: CASSFSQGGTDTQYF. In DNA form, the CDR3 reads TGTGCCAGCAGTTTTAGCCAGGGAGGCACAGATACGCAGTATTTT.